This T cell receptor (beta chain) was sequenced during a study of T cell changes during pregnancy in multiple sclerosis. Germline V gives CDR1 SEHNR, CDR2 FQNEAQ (reference sequence). The CDR3 runs to 10 residues. Here immunoSEQ multiplex PCR was the method, and the copy in TCRdb shows in-frame clones only, minus some. This sample carries roughly 85,000 clones, roughly nine tenths of them seen once, and the ten largest clones take 2.5%. The receptor was derived from a female donor with multiple sclerosis, enrolled in a pregnancy study. This specimen consisted of peripheral blood, obtained in the first trimester of pregnancy. This sequence joins TRBV7-9 and TRBJ1-1; D unresolved. The CDR3 here is CAAQETEAFF. CDR3 nucleotide sequence: TGTGCAGCTCAGGAAACTGAAGCTTTCTTT. Full variable domain (missing parts from reference TRBV7-9 and TRBJ1-1): DTGVSQNPRHKITKRGQNVTFRCDPISEHNRLYWYRQTLGQGPEFLTYFQNEAQLEKSRLLSDRFSAERPKGSFSTLEIQRTEQGDSAMYLCAAQETEAFFGQGTRLTVV.